This T cell receptor (beta chain) was found in a study of CD8+ T cells in alopecia areata. As to treatment: oral pan-JAK inhibitor, 5-10 mg twice daily. Following RNA extraction, reverse transcription yielded cDNA that acted as the sequencing template. Repertoires were generated with immunoSEQ multiplex PCR, while TCRdb's copy carries only in-frame clones and drops some. The sample holds around 120,000 clones; about 59% are singletons and the top ten take around 5.7%. This clonotype was obtained from a human donor with alopecia areata. The sequences come from CD4+ T cells sorted from blood, collected at week 4, from a patient treated with tofacitinib.

The CDR3 DNA is TGCGCCAGCAGCCAAGATCTCCGGGGCGGGACTGAAGCTTTCTTT. Encoded protein: CASSQDLRGGTEAFF. The chain is built from TRBV4-3 and TRBJ1-1; a possible D gene is TRBD1 (5 bases). This CDR3 spans 15 amino acids. V dropped 0 bases and J dropped 5 bases, with 13 bases sitting between them. Germline loops: CDR1 LGHNA, CDR2 YSLEER.